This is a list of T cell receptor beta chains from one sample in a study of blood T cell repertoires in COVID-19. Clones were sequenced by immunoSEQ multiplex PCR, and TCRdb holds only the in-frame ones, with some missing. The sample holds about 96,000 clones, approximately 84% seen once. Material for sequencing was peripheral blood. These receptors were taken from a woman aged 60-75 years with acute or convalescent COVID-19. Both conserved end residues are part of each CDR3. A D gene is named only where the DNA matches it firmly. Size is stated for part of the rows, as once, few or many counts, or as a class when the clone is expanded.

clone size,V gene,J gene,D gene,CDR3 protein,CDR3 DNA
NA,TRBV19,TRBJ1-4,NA,CASTRPGFTNEKLFF,TGTGCCAGTACCCGCCCAGGGTTCACTAATGAAAAACTGTTTTTT
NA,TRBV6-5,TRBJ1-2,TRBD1,CASRRTGYYGYTF,TGTGCCAGCAGACGGACAGGCTACTATGGCTACACCTTC
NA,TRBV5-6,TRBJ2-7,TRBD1,CASSLGDRGLYEQYF,TGTGCCAGCAGCTTGGGGGACAGGGGCTTATACGAGCAGTACTTC
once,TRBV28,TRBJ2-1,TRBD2,CASRSGAGGPGEQFF,TGTGCCAGCAGGAGTGGAGCGGGGGGGCCCGGTGAGCAGTTCTTC
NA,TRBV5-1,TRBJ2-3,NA,CASSPLRSTDTQYF,TGCGCCAGCAGCCCCTTGAGGAGCACAGATACGCAGTATTTT
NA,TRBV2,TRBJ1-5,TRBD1,CASSEQGAHQPQHF,TGTGCCAGCAGTGAACAGGGGGCCCATCAGCCCCAGCATTTT
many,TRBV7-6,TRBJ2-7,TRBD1,CASSSHNTGGGYEQYF,TGTGCCAGCAGCTCGCATAATACAGGGGGAGGCTACGAGCAGTACTTC
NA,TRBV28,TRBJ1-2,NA,CASSTMDSYGYTF,TGTGCCAGCAGCACCATGGACAGTTATGGCTACACCTTC
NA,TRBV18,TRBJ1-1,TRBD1,CASSPQQGAPGTEAFF,TGTGCCAGCTCACCACAGCAGGGGGCGCCGGGCACTGAAGCTTTCTTT
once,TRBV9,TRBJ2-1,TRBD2,CASSDLNPGTSANNEQFF,TGTGCCAGCAGCGACCTCAACCCCGGGACTAGCGCAAACAATGAGCAGTTCTTC
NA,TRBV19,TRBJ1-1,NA,CASSGPYRVTGAFF,TGTGCCAGTAGTGGCCCATACAGGGTCACGGGAGCTTTCTTT
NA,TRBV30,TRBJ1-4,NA,CAWSSQVNEKLFF,TGTGCCTGGAGTTCTCAGGTTAATGAAAAACTGTTTTTT
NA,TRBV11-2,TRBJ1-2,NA,CASRSQGGVPNYGYTF,TGTGCCAGCAGAAGCCAGGGCGGGGTTCCGAACTATGGCTACACCTTC
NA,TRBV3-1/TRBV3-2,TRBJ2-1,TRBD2,CASSLQSGLAVKSSYNEQFF,TGTGCCAGCAGCTTACAGTCGGGACTAGCGGTCAAGAGCTCCTACAATGAGCAGTTCTTC
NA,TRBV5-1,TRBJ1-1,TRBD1,CASSADLTSGGQGFGEAFF,TGCGCCAGCAGCGCAGACCTGACTTCAGGGGGTCAGGGTTTTGGTGAAGCTTTCTTT
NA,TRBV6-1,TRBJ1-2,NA,CASSEASGANYGYTF,TGTGCCAGCAGTGAAGCCTCGGGGGCTAACTATGGCTACACCTTC
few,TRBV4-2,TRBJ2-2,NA,CASSQNGGRGGELFF,TGTGCCAGCAGCCAAAACGGGGGTCGAGGCGGGGAGCTGTTTTTT
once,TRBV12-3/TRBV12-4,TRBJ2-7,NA,CASSLQGEQYF,TGTGCCAGCAGTTTGCAGGGCGAGCAGTACTTC
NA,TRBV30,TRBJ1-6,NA,CAWKPTEGAGYNSPLHF,TGTGCCTGGAAACCAACCGAAGGGGCAGGGTATAATTCACCCCTCCACTTT
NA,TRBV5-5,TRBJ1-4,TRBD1,CASSIPQGAREKLFF,TGTGCCAGCAGCATACCCCAGGGGGCACGTGAAAAACTGTTTTTT
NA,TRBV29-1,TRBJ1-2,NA,CSVLGQSDGYTF,TGCAGCGTCCTCGGACAGTCAGATGGCTACACCTTC
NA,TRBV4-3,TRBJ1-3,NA,CASSQVPQGSGNTIYF,TGCGCCAGCAGCCAAGTCCCACAGGGCTCTGGAAACACCATATATTTT
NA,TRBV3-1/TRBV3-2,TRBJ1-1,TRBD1,CASSQGPGGMNTEAFF,TGTGCCAGCAGCCAAGGGCCAGGGGGGATGAACACTGAAGCTTTCTTT
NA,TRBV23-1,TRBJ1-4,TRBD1,CASSHRGRGEKLFF,TGCGCCAGCAGTCACAGGGGGCGAGGTGAAAAACTGTTTTTT
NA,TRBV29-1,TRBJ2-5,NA,CSGDRIQRETQYF,TGCAGCGGTGACAGAATCCAAAGAGAGACCCAGTACTTC
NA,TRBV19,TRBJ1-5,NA,CASSPDYTGRQPQHF,TGTGCCAGTAGTCCCGACTATACCGGTCGCCAGCCCCAGCATTTT
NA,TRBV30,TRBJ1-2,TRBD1,CAWRPDRVYGYTF,TGTGCCTGGAGGCCCGACAGGGTCTATGGCTACACCTTC
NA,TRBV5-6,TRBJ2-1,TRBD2,CASRLAGAPPNEQFF,TGTGCCAGCAGGTTAGCGGGGGCCCCCCCTAATGAGCAGTTCTTC
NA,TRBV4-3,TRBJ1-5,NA,CASSQEYWTEHSNQPQHF,TGCGCCAGCAGCCAAGAATATTGGACAGAACATAGCAATCAGCCCCAGCATTTT
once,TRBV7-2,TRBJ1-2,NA,CASSSVGSGYTF,TGTGCCAGCAGCTCTGTCGGGTCCGGCTACACCTTC
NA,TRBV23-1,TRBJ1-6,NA,CASSQQGRSYNSPLHF,TGCGCCAGCAGTCAGCAGGGGCGCTCCTATAATTCACCCCTCCACTTT
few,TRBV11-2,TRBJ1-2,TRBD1,CASSLNPTGDGYTF,TGTGCCAGCAGCCTAAACCCTACAGGGGATGGCTACACCTTC
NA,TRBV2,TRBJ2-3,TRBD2,CASSLGLAVQGTQYF,TGTGCCAGCAGTCTGGGACTAGCGGTGCAGGGTACGCAGTATTTT
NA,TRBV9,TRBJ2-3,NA,CASSARTSLNTDTQYF,TGTGCCAGCAGCGCACGGACTTCCCTGAACACAGATACGCAGTATTTT
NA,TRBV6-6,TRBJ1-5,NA,CAVHRVANQPQHF,TGTGCCGTCCATCGAGTAGCGAATCAGCCCCAGCATTTT
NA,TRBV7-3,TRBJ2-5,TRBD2,CASSRSGGSDQYF,TGTGCCAGCAGCCGGAGCGGGGGGTCTGACCAGTACTTC
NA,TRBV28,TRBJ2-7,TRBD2,CASSWTGLADYEQYF,TGTGCCAGCAGTTGGACGGGACTAGCGGACTACGAGCAGTACTTC
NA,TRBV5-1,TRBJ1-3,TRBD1,CASSYDGTGLGNTIYF,TGCGCCAGCAGTTACGACGGGACAGGGCTTGGAAACACCATATATTTT
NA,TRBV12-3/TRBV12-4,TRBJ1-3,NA,CASSLATGNTIYF,TGTGCCAGCAGTTTAGCTACTGGAAACACCATATATTTT
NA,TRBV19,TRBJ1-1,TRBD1,CASRGQGGAFF,TGTGCCAGTAGGGGACAGGGTGGAGCTTTCTTT
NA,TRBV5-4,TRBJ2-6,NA,CASSSGGQSGANVLTF,TGTGCCAGCAGCTCGGGGGGCCAATCTGGGGCCAACGTCCTGACTTTC
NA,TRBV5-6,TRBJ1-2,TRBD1,CASSPDRGINYGYTF,TGTGCCAGCAGCCCTGACAGGGGTATTAACTATGGCTACACCTTC
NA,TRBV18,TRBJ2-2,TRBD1,CASSPTRDRAGELFF,TGTGCCAGCTCACCTACCCGGGACAGGGCCGGGGAGCTGTTTTTT
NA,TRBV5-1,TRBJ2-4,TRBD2,CASAPGTSGPGGKNIQYF,TGCGCCAGCGCCCCCGGGACTAGCGGGCCCGGGGGCAAAAACATTCAGTACTTC
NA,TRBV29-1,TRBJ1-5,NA,CSVRIGAFQHF,TGCAGCGTCCGCATAGGGGCGTTCCAGCATTTT
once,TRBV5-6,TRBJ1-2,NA,CASSLGTPANYGYTF,TGTGCCAGCAGCCTCGGGACACCCGCTAACTATGGCTACACCTTC
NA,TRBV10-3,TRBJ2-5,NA,CAISGVAGPFQETQYF,TGTGCCATCAGTGGGGTGGCGGGACCTTTCCAAGAGACCCAGTACTTC
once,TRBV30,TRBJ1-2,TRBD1,CAWSPTGGAHGYTF,TGTGCCTGGAGTCCGACAGGGGGCGCGCATGGCTACACCTTC
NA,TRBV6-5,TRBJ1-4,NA,CASSRQATNEKLFF,TGTGCCAGCTCGAGACAGGCAACTAATGAAAAACTGTTTTTT
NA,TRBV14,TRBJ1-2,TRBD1,CASSRTGGYGYTF,TGTGCCAGCAGCCGGACAGGGGGGTATGGCTACACCTTC
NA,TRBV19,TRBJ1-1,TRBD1,CASHHRGLLTEAFF,TGTGCCAGTCATCACAGGGGGCTACTTACTGAAGCTTTCTTT
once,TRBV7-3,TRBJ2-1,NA,CASSLGRPYNEQFF,TGTGCCAGCAGCTTAGGCAGGCCCTACAATGAGCAGTTCTTC
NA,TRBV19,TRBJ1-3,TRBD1,CASSSGTGQRANTIYF,TGTGCCAGTAGTTCTGGGACAGGCCAGCGTGCGAACACCATATATTTT
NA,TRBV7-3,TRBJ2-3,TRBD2,CASSSRKRGGTDTQYF,TGTGCCAGCAGTTCCAGGAAGCGGGGTGGGACAGATACGCAGTATTTT